This T cell receptor beta chain is from a study of blood T cell repertoires in COVID-19. The method was immunoSEQ multiplex PCR; TCRdb's version includes in-frame clones alone and lacks a portion of them. The data show about 300,000 clones, with about 87% seen just once and over 1% held by the top ten. Points on this clone: The junction differs from germline at one of its ends, possibly a read error.

This CDR3 spans 16 amino acids. CDR1 is LNHDA, CDR2 SQIVND, per germline (reference sequence). The receptor's source is a man in his 70s with acute or convalescent COVID-19. The chain is built from TRBV19 and TRBJ2-7; TRBD2 agrees at 10 bases. The material sequenced was peripheral blood. The CDR3 loop reads CASSIGLAGDSHEQYF. DNA of the CDR3: TGTGCCAGTAGTATCGGGCTAGCGGGAGACTCCCACGAGCAGTACTTC. Looking up the rest from reference TRBV19 and TRBJ2-7 gives the full variable domain: DGGITQSPKYLFRKEGQNVTLSCEQNLNHDAMYWYRQDPGQGLRLIYYSQIVNDFQKGDIAEGYSVSREKKESFPLTVTSAQKNPTAFYLCASSIGLAGDSHEQYFGPGTRLTVT.